This TCR beta chain stems from a study of shared clonotypes between healthy human individuals. A word on this clone: Its antigen is unidentified.

The data were produced by immunoSEQ multiplex PCR, yet TCRdb's version contains in-frame clones alone and is incomplete. The table includes 650,000 to 800,000 clones, 72% detected once. Study-level points and caveats: There were few donors, and this limited the genetic and exposure-history diversity represented. Deeper or shallower sequencing was expected to change how clonotypes are shared among donors.

Each donor was a Caucasian adult residing in Nashville, Tennessee. Investigators divided CD4+ cells into CD45RA+ naive and CD45RA-negative memory subsets. The sequencing sample was made of memory CD4+ T cells sorted from blood. Subset reported: CD45RA-negative fraction. This TCR came from a woman aged 30 to 39 in good health.

This chain's CDR3 is CASSLGVPGEQYF. DNA of the CDR3: TGTGCCAGCAGCCTCGGGGTTCCTGGCGAGCAGTACTTC. This chain links TRBV28 with TRBJ2-7, with D tentatively TRBD2 (5 bases). CDR3 length equals 13 residues. The V gene lost 6 bases and the J gene lost 6 bases, with 15 bases spanning the gap. In germline, CDR1 is MDHEN, CDR2 SYDVKM.